The next 21 T cell receptor beta chains were all read from a single sample in a study of control samples from healthy donors and cancer patients. Clones were read by immunoSEQ multiplex PCR, and TCRdb kept only the in-frame ones, dropping some. The sample contains almost 85,000 clones, approximately 82% of which appear only once. Sequencing was done on a sample of PBMCs. The receptors were sampled from a man in his fifties or sixties with head and neck cancer.

The chain carries TRBV28 and TRBJ1-6; D is unclear. Germline lookup yields CDR1 MDHEN and CDR2 SYDVKM. V lost 7 bases and J lost 7, with 8 bases in between. The CDR3 covers 12 residues. The CDR3 sequence is CASTDKNSPLHF. The CDR3 region has the DNA TGTGCCAGCACTGACAAGAATTCACCCCTCCACTTT. The variable domain in full, with the rest retrieved from reference TRBV28 and TRBJ1-6, is DVKVTQSSRYLVKRTGEKVFLECVQDMDHENMFWYRQDPGLGLRLIYFSYDVKMKEKGDIPEGYSVSREKKERFSLILESASTNQTSMYLCASTDKNSPLHFGNGTRLTVT.

The V and J genes are TRBV19 and TRBJ1-1; D is unresolved. The V gene lost 9 bases and the J gene lost 5 bases, with 16 bases spanning the gap. Germline V lookup: CDR1 LNHDA, CDR2 SQIVND (reference sequence). The CDR3 loop spans 13 amino acids. The CDR3 bases are TGTGCCAGCCGCGTTGAGGGCTGGACTGAAGCTTTCTTT. Encoded protein: CASRVEGWTEAFF.

About this clone: The sample has other DNA sequences that encode this CDR3 too. This rearrangement joins TRBV12-3 or TRBV12-4 to TRBJ2-7; 7 nucleotides match TRBD2. After removal of 4 bases from V and 3 bases from J, the junction contained 0 bases not matched to a gene. This CDR3 region has 12 residues. The CDR3 loop is CASSSSGYEQYF. In nucleotides, the CDR3 is TGTGCCAGCAGTTCTAGCGGCTACGAGCAGTACTTC.

This rearrangement joins TRBV5-5 to TRBJ2-7, with a tentative D call TRBD2 (5 bases). The CDR3 loop spans 14 amino acids. Deletions cut 2 bases from V and 5 bases from J, with 14 bases between. Germline-derived CDR1 and CDR2 are SGHKS and YYEKEE (reference sequence). In nucleotides, the CDR3 is TGTGCCAGCAGCTTCTCCGGGGAGAACCACGAGCAGTACTTC. Its protein product is CASSFSGENHEQYF.

The J gene is TRBJ2-7, the V gene TRBV10-2; D remains ambiguous. Deletions cut 0 bases from V and 1 base from J, with 16 bases between. The CDR3 has 17 residues. Per the germline V gene, CDR1 is WSHSY and CDR2 is SAAADI. This chain's CDR3 is CASSESVDSLLSYEQYF. CDR3 DNA: TGCGCCAGCAGTGAGTCGGTTGATTCCCTGTTATCCTACGAGCAGTACTTC.

This clone was picked up one time. The chain carries TRBV6-5 and TRBJ1-1; D gene uncertain. This CDR3 contains 11 residues. CDR1 MNHEY and CDR2 SVGAGI come from the germline V gene. Trimming removed 6 bases from V and 6 bases from J, with 8 bases in between. In nucleotides, the CDR3 is TGTGCCAGCAGCCAAGGGCCTGAAGCTTTCTTT. Its translation is CASSQGPEAFF.

CDR3 residues: CASRVTGGPSYEQYF. The CDR3 coding sequence is TGTGCCAGCAGGGTCACAGGGGGCCCAAGCTACGAGCAGTACTTC. The rearrangement uses TRBV7-8 and TRBJ2-7; 9 bases line up with TRBD1. Per germline, CDR1 SGHVS and CDR2 FQNEAQ. With 6 bases clipped from V and 3 bases from J, the junction kept 9 bases outside the gene matches. The CDR3 runs to 15 residues.

V and J are TRBV18 and TRBJ2-1; no clear D. Per the germline V gene, CDR1 is KGHSH and CDR2 is LQKENI. The V end lost 6 bases, the J end lost 9 bases, and 12 bases lay between the germline ends. The length of the CDR3 is 12 residues. The CDR3 is CASSAALGEQFF. CDR3 nucleotide sequence: TGTGCCAGCTCGGCTGCCTTGGGTGAGCAGTTCTTC.

The chain joins TRBV2 to TRBJ2-3; 15 bases agree with TRBD2. With 10 bases clipped from V and 0 bases from J, the junction kept 11 bases outside the gene matches. Germline V gene data show CDR1 as SNHLY and CDR2 as FYNNEI. The CDR3 spans 18 residues. The CDR3 coding sequence is TGTGCCACCCAAGAAGGGACTAGCGGGAGGAGAAGCACAGATACGCAGTATTTT. It yields the protein CATQEGTSGRRSTDTQYF.

The J gene is TRBJ2-3, the V gene TRBV5-1, with TRBD2 as a possible D gene (5 bases). CDR1 is SGHRS, CDR2 YFSETQ, per germline. V lost 5 bases, J lost 0 bases, and 7 bases lay in between. The CDR3 is 13 residues long. CDR3 residues: CASRWESTDTQYF. Written as DNA, the CDR3 is TGCGCCAGCAGGTGGGAGAGCACAGATACGCAGTATTTT.

V gene TRBV7-6 combines with J gene TRBJ2-7, with 9 bases identical to TRBD1. The CDR3 spans 14 residues. V lost 1 base, J lost 6 bases, and 4 bases stayed unmatched. Germline V lookup: CDR1 SGHVS, CDR2 FNYEAQ. Here the CDR3 DNA reads TGTGCCAGCAGCTTAGTGGGGACAGGGCCCGAGCAGTACTTC. Its translation: CASSLVGTGPEQYF.

The chain couples TRBV7-2 to TRBJ2-3; no definite D call. This CDR3 is 14 amino acids long. Trimming left V 0 bases short and J 4 bases short, with 8 bases between. The germline V gene has CDR1 SGHTA and CDR2 FQGNSA. The CDR3 nucleotides are TGTGCCAGCAGCTTAGCGTTTGGGTCAGATACGCAGTATTTT. This gives the protein CASSLAFGSDTQYF.

This clone appeared a single time. The chain carries TRBV10-1 and TRBJ1-3; D unresolved. The CDR3 loop spans 17 amino acids. CDR1 WNHNN and CDR2 SYGVQD come from the germline V gene (reference sequence). Trimming shortened V by 2 bases and J by 9 bases, and 23 bases separated the two germline ends. CDR3 protein: CASSEGSGVFVLCTIYF. Here the CDR3 DNA reads TGCGCCAGCAGTGAGGGTTCCGGGGTTTTTGTCCTCTGCACCATATATTTT.

J is TRBJ2-7 and V is TRBV7-9, with unresolved D. This CDR3 is 12 amino acids long. V was pared by 5 bases and J by 7 bases, with 12 bases between. The germline V gene encodes CDR1 SEHNR and CDR2 FQNEAQ (reference sequence). CDR3 DNA sequence: TGTGCCAGCAGCCTACCTATGCGGGAGCAGTACTTC. Its protein product is CASSLPMREQYF.

V usage is TRBV12-5 and J usage is TRBJ2-5, with 11 bases lining up with TRBD2. The CDR3 totals 17 residues. V was pared by 1 base and J by 9 bases, with 13 bases of the junction left unmatched. Germline CDR1 is LGHNT and CDR2 is FRNRAP. The CDR3 region is CASGLASGTSGRAAQYF. The CDR3 nucleotides read TGTGCTAGTGGTTTGGCGTCCGGGACTAGCGGCCGAGCGGCCCAGTACTTC.

V gene TRBV5-1 combines with J gene TRBJ2-7; 8 bases align to TRBD2. The junction had 11 bases not matched to a gene; V was cut back by 4 bases and J by 5 bases. The CDR3 loop spans 15 amino acids. Germline CDR1 and CDR2: SGHRS and YFSETQ. As DNA, the CDR3 is TGCGCCAGCAGCCGGAGTAGCGGGGTCCAAAACGAGCAGTACTTC. Translated, it gives CASSRSSGVQNEQYF.

The chain links TRBV7-2 to TRBJ2-2, with 11 bases that match TRBD2. The V gene end was trimmed by 1 base and the J gene end by 4 bases; junction bases not matched to a gene: 5. The germline gives CDR1 SGHTA, CDR2 FQGNSA. This CDR3 spans 17 amino acids. The CDR3 here is CASSLGGLAVSTGELFF. In DNA form, the CDR3 reads TGTGCCAGCAGCTTAGGGGGACTAGCGGTCTCCACCGGGGAGCTGTTTTTT. Supplemented by reference TRBV7-2 and TRBJ2-2, the full variable domain reads GAGVSQSPSNKVTEKGKDVELRCDPISGHTALYWYRQSLGQGLEFLIYFQGNSAPDKSGLPSDRFSAERTGGSVSTLTIQRTQQEDSAVYLCASSLGGLAVSTGELFFGEGSRLTVL.

The genes are TRBV3-1 (or the pseudogene TRBV3-2) and TRBJ1-2; TRBD1 agrees at 7 bases. Germline V lookup: CDR1 LGHDT, CDR2 YNNKEL (reference sequence). This CDR3 has 15 residues. V trimming: 4 bases; J trimming: 1 base; junction bases outside the gene matches: 6. CDR3 amino acids: CASSLGTAGNYGYTF. As DNA, the CDR3 is TGTGCCAGCAGCCTCGGGACAGCCGGTAACTATGGCTACACCTTC.

V usage is TRBV5-4 and J usage is TRBJ1-2; TRBD1 aligns across 11 bases. CDR3 size: 16 residues. Germline V gene lookup returns CDR1 SGHNT and CDR2 YYREEE (reference sequence). V shed 4 bases and J 7 bases; nucleotides not matched to a gene: 12. CDR3 in amino acids: CASSKGQGEYRGGYTF. The CDR3 nucleotides read TGTGCCAGCAGCAAGGGACAGGGGGAATACCGAGGTGGCTACACCTTC.

The chain combines TRBV12-5 with TRBJ2-7; D may match TRBD1 or TRBD2 (6 bases each). The CDR3 runs to 16 residues. Between the trimmed V and J ends, which lost 0 bases and 5 bases, there was a span of 17 bases. Germline loops: CDR1 LGHNT, CDR2 FRNRAP. The CDR3 region has the DNA TGTGCTAGTGGTTTGGTACTGAGCCCCCGGGGGCACGAGCAGTACTTC. Protein product: CASGLVLSPRGHEQYF.

This rearrangement joins TRBV3-1 (or the pseudogene TRBV3-2) to TRBJ2-1; 7 nucleotides align to TRBD2. The CDR3 has 12 amino acids. V lost 4 bases to trimming and J lost 6 bases; unmatched junction nucleotides: 0. The germline V gene encodes CDR1 LGHDT and CDR2 YNNKEL (reference sequence). CDR3 sequence: CASSREGNEQFF. CDR3 DNA sequence: TGTGCCAGCAGCCGGGAGGGCAATGAGCAGTTCTTC.